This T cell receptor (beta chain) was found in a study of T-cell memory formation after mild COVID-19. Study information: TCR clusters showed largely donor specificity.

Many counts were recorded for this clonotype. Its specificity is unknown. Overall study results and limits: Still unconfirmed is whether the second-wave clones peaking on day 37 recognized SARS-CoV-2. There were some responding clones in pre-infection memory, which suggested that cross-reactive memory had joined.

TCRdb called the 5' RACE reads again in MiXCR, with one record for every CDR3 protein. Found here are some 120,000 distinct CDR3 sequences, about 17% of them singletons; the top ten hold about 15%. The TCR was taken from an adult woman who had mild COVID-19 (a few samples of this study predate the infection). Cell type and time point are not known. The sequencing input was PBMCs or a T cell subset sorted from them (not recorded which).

The CDR3 coding sequence is TGTGCCAGCAGCTCTAGCGGGGGGGACAATGAGCAGTTCTTC. This sequence encodes CASSSSGGDNEQFF. The chain links TRBV7-3 to TRBJ2-1; TRBD2 matches 12 bases. The CDR3 is 14 amino acids. V lost 4 bases to trimming and J lost 5 bases; unmatched junction nucleotides: 0. Per germline, CDR1 SGHTA and CDR2 FQGTGA.